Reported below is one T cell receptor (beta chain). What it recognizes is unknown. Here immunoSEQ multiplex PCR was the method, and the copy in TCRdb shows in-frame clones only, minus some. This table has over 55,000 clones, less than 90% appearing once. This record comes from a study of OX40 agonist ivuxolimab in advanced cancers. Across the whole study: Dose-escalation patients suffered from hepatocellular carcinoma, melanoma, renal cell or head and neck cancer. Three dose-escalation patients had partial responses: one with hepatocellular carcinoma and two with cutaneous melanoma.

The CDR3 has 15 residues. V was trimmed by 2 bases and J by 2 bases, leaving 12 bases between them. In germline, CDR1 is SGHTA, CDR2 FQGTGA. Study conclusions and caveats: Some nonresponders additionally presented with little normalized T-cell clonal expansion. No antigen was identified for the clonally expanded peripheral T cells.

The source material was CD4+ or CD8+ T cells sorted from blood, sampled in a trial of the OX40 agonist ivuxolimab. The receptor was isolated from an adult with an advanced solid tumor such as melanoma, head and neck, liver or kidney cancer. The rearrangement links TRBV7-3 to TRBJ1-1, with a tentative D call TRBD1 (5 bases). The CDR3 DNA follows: TGTGCCAGCAGCTTAGGTCGGGGACCAAACACTGAAGCTTTCTTT. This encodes CASSLGRGPNTEAFF.